The 4 T cell receptor beta chains below come from one sample, sequenced in a study of CD8+ T cells in alopecia areata (dated by TCRdb to the late 2010s). The library relied on the immunoSEQ multiplex PCR assay. RNA was extracted from all samples and reverse transcribed into cDNA as template for TCR sequencing. This immuneACCESS table, as held by TCRdb, lists in-frame sequences with V and J called but not all clones. Of the missing ones, under half trace to an unresolved V gene in checked studies; the others have no known cause. In all, the sample holds 150,000 or so clones, and roughly 50% of those were seen once. Of the sample, less than 8% falls within the top ten clones. Input material: CD4+ T cells sorted from blood. These receptors all come from a human donor with alopecia areata.

V usage is TRBV2 and J usage is TRBJ2-1; D is possibly TRBD2 (6 bases). CDR1 is SNHLY and CDR2 is FYNNEI in the germline V gene. There are 13 residues in the CDR3. Trimming stripped 9 bases from V and 4 bases from J, with 13 bases between. Here the CDR3 reads CASTRDSYNEQFF. Here the CDR3 DNA reads TGTGCCAGTACCCGGGACTCATACAATGAGCAGTTCTTC.

The rearrangement uses TRBV28 and TRBJ2-3, with D uncertain. With 3 bases removed from V and 4 bases from J, the gap between germline ends came to 8 bases. The V gene's germline CDR1 is MDHEN and CDR2 SYDVKM. CDR3 length: 13 residues. The CDR3 DNA reads as TGTGCCAGCAGTTTTGTGGGCCCAGATACGCAGTATTTT. Amino acids: CASSFVGPDTQYF.

The V call is TRBV5-6, the J call TRBJ2-3; D possibly uses TRBD1 or TRBD2 (6 bases each). The CDR3 is 14 amino acids. Germline V gene data show CDR1 as SGHDT and CDR2 as YYEEEE. Trimming stripped 4 bases from V and 6 bases from J, with 15 bases between. For the CDR3, the DNA is TGTGCCAGCAGCCCCGAACCGGGGGCGGATACGCAGTATTTT. Translation gives CASSPEPGADTQYF. Filled out from reference TRBV5-6 and TRBJ2-3, the complete variable domain reads DAGVTQSPTHLIKTRGQQVTLRCSPKSGHDTVSWYQQALGQGPQFIFQYYEEEERQRGNFPDRFSGHQFPNYSSELNVNALLLGDSALYLCASSPEPGADTQYFGPGTRLTVL.

For the CDR3, the DNA is TGTGCCAGCAGGAAAGCGGGAGCGGGCACAGATACGCAGTATTTT. Its translation is CASRKAGAGTDTQYF. V and J are TRBV7-2 and TRBJ2-3; 8 nucleotides align to TRBD2. Losses at the gene ends were 6 bases for V and 1 base for J; bases not matched to a gene: 6. CDR3 length: 15 residues. CDR1 and CDR2 (germline): SGHTA, FQGNSA.